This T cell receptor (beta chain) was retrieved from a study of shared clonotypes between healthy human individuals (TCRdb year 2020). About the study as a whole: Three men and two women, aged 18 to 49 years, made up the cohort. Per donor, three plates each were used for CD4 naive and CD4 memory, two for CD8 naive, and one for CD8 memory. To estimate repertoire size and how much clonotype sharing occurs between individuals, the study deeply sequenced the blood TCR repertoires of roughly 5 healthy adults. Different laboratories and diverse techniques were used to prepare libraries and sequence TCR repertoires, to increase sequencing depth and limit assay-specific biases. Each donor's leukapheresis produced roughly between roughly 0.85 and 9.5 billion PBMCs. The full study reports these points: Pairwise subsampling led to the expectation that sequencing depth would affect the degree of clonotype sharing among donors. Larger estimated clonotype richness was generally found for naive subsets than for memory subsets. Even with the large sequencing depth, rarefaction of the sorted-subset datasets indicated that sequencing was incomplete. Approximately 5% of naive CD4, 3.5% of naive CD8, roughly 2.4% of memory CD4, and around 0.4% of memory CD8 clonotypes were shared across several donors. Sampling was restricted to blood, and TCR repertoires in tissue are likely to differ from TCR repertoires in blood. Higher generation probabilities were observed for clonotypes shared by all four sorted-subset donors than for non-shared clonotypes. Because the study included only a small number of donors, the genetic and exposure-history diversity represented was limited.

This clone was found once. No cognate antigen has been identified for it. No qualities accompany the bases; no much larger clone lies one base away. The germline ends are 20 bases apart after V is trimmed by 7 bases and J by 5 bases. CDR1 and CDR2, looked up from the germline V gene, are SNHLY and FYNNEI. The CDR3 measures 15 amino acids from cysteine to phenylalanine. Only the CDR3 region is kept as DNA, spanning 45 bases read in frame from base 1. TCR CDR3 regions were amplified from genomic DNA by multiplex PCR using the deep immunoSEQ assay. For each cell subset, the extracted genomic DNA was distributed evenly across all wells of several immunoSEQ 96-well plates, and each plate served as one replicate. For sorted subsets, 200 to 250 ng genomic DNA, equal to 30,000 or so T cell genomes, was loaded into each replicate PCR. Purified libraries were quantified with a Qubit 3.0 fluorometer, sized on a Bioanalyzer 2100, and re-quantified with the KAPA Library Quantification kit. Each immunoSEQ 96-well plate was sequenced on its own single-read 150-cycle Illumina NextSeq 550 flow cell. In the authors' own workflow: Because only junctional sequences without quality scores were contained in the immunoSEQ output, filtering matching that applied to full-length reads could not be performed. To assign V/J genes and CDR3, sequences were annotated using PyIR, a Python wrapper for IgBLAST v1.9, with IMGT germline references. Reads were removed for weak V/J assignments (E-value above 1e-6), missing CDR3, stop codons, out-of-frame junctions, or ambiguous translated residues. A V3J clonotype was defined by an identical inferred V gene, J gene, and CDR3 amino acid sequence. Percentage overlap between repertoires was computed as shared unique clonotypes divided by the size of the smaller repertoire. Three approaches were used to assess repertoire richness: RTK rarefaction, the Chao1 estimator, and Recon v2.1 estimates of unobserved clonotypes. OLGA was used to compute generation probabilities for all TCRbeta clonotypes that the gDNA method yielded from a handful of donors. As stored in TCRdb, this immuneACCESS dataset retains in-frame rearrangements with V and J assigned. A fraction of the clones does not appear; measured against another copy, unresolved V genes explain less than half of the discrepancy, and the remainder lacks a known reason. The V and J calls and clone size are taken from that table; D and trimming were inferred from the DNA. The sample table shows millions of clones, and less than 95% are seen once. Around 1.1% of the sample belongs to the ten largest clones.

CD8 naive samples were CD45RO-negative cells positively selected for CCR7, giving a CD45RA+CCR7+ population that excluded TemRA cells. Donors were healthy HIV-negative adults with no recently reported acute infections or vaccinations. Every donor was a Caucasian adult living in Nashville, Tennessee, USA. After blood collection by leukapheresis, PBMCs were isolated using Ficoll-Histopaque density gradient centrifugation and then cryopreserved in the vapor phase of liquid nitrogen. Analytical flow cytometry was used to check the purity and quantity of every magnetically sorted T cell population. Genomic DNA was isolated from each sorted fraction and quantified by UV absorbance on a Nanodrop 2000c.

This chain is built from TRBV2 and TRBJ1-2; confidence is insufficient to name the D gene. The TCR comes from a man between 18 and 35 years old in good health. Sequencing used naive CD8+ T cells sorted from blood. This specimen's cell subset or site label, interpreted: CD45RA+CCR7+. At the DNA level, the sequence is TGTGCCAGCAACCCCCTAGCGGGCCACCTTTATGGCTACACCTTC. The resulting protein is CASNPLAGHLYGYTF.